The subject of this entry is one T cell receptor beta chain. Its specificity is not known. The sample originates from a study of PD-L1 blockade in urothelial cancer. Findings and caveats of the study: Sub-median blood TCR clonality before treatment predicted longer survival. At 3 weeks on treatment, tumor-associated clones expanded more with durable benefit.

Noted time point: pretreatment peripheral blood. Patients had locally advanced or metastatic urothelial carcinoma. A spike-in of synthetic TCR analog templates was added to each PCR. TCRdb's copy holds only in-frame clones and misses some; the assay was immunoSEQ multiplex PCR. The table lists about 93,000 clones, roughly 89% of them singletons. CDR3 size: 17 residues. The trim removed 6 bases at V and 7 bases at J, leaving 12 bases unmatched. Germline V gene data show CDR1 as MDHEN and CDR2 as SYDVKM. Sequences were derived from PBMCs, sampled around atezolizumab (anti-PD-L1) treatment. This rearrangement joins TRBV28 to TRBJ2-1, with 13 bases lining up with TRBD2. The receptor was isolated from a man in his sixties with urothelial cancer. The DNA of the CDR3 is TGTGCCAGCAGAGTGACCGGGACTAGCGGGAAGATAAATGAGCAGTTCTTC. This translates into CASRVTGTSGKINEQFF.